The source of this T cell receptor (beta chain) is a study of blood T cell repertoires in COVID-19. About the study: Collection of acute and convalescent COVID-19 samples took place in the United States, Italy and Spain. From T cells, B-cell-depleted T cells, or PBMCs came the material, which was cDNA or gDNA.

Trimming took 3 bases from V and 6 from J, leaving 21 bases between them. Germline V lookup: CDR1 SGHTA, CDR2 FQGNSA. CDR3 length: 17 residues. Source study methods: Reference gene primer amplification gave nucleated cell count estimates. Some clones are missing from TCRdb's copy, which holds only in-frame ones; the method was immunoSEQ multiplex PCR. The V and J calls and clone size come from that table; D and trimming were worked out from the DNA. Seen here are hundreds of thousands of clones, approximately 91% observed once, and the top ten hold around 6%. This chain joins TRBV7-2 and TRBJ2-1; perhaps TRBD1 as D (7 bases). Sequencing was carried out using peripheral blood. The clonotype was recovered from a man aged 60-69 years who had recovered from COVID-19. The CDR3 nucleotides are TGTGCCAGCAGCTTCCGCCAGGGGGGCGGTGGGGGCAATGAGCAGTTCTTC. Translated, it gives CASSFRQGGGGGNEQFF.